A selection of T cell receptor beta chains follows, all from one sample in a study of human T cells and chemical hapten exposure. MiXCR, run by TCRdb on the RACE reads, gives a single entry per CDR3 protein. The data hold 62,000 or so distinct CDR3 sequences, with roughly 9.8% observed a single time. This material consisted of whole blood, taken in connection with sensitization to the hapten diphenylcyclopropenone (DPC). Receptor source: a woman between 45 and 65 years old with alopecia areata. Some clones in this sample may be carry-over from other donors' samples. Each CDR3 is given with its conserved first and last residue. A D gene is named only where the DNA matches it firmly. Size values are once, few and many counts, or a class for expanded clones, and some rows have none.

d_call	clone_size	j_call	v_call	cdr3_length	cdr3_nt	cdr3_aa
-	-	TRBJ2-3	TRBV29-1	17	TGCAGCGTTGAAGAGGATAGGGGACCTAGAAGCACAGATACGCAGTATTTT	CSVEEDRGPRSTDTQYF
-	few	TRBJ1-5	TRBV19	15	TGTGCCAGTAGTGTCCAAGGGGATAGCAATCAGCCCCAGCATTTT	CASSVQGDSNQPQHF
-	-	TRBJ2-3	TRBV6-1	14	TGTGCCAGCAGTGACTGGGCAAGCACAGATACGCAGTATTTT	CASSDWASTDTQYF
-	many	TRBJ1-1	TRBV20-1	13	TGCAGTGCCTTATGGGGAATGAACACTGAAGCTTTCTTT	CSALWGMNTEAFF
-	many	TRBJ2-3	TRBV5-5	14	TGTGCCAGCAGCCCACTTCAGGGCACAGATACGCAGTATTTT	CASSPLQGTDTQYF
-	many	TRBJ1-2	TRBV10-3	11	TGTGCCATCAGTGGGGGGTATGGCTACACCTTC	CAISGGYGYTF
-	-	TRBJ2-7	TRBV29-1	13	TGCAGCGTTGAAAGGGCCGGAACCTACGAGCAGTACTTC	CSVERAGTYEQYF
TRBD2	many	TRBJ2-3	TRBV29-1	15	TGCAGCTTATCATTAGCGGGGGGGCTGCTAGATACGCAGTATTTT	CSLSLAGGLLDTQYF
-	-	TRBJ1-6	TRBV12-3/TRBV12-4	12	TGTGCCAGCAGTTTCTTAGCTTCACCCCTCCACTTT	CASSFLASPLHF
-	many	TRBJ1-5	TRBV28	15	TGTGCCAGCAGTCCCAGGACCGCTAGCAATCAGCCCCAGCATTTT	CASSPRTASNQPQHF
TRBD1	many	TRBJ2-7	TRBV18	13	TGTGCCAGCTCAGACGGGACAGCCTACGAGCAGTACTTC	CASSDGTAYEQYF
-	few	TRBJ1-5	TRBV6-2/TRBV6-3	12	TGTGCCAGCAGTCTCCCCGTTGGCCCCCAGCATTTT	CASSLPVGPQHF
TRBD1	few	TRBJ1-5	TRBV12-3/TRBV12-4	14	TGTGCCAGTTCCTGGACAGGGGGCCGCATTCCCCAGCATTTT	CASSWTGGRIPQHF
-	many	TRBJ1-2	TRBV20-1	14	TGCAGTGCTAGATATCCCGGGGCTACCTATGGCTACACCTTC	CSARYPGATYGYTF
-	many	TRBJ1-4	TRBV5-6	12	TGTGCCAGCAGCGGGGCTGCTGAAAAACTGTTTTTT	CASSGAAEKLFF
-	-	TRBJ2-1	TRBV4-3	17	TGCGCCAGCAGCAAAGAAGGGAAGGGAAGCTCCTACAATGAGCAGTTCTTC	CASSKEGKGSSYNEQFF
-	-	TRBJ2-7	TRBV5-1	13	TGCACCAGCAGTCAGGCTGGGTCGCGCGAGCAGTACTTC	CTSSQAGSREQYF
TRBD2	few	TRBJ2-7	TRBV20-1	14	TGCAGTGCTACGCTGGCTAGCGGGAGCTACGAGCAGTACTTC	CSATLASGSYEQYF
-	many	TRBJ2-1	TRBV6-5	16	TGTGCCAGCAGTTACACCCAGCGGAGCTCCTACAATGAGCAGTTCTTC	CASSYTQRSSYNEQFF
-	-	TRBJ1-1	TRBV7-8	16	TGTGCCAGCAGCTTAGCCCCTGGGTTTGGGAACACTGAAGCTTTCTTT	CASSLAPGFGNTEAFF
-	few	TRBJ2-3	TRBV7-2	14	TGTGCCAGCAGCTTAGGTCCGAACACAGATACGCAGTATTTT	CASSLGPNTDTQYF
-	-	TRBJ1-6	TRBV7-9	16	TGTGCCAGCAGCTTAGCGGGGGGCTCCTATAATTCACCCCTCCACTTT	CASSLAGGSYNSPLHF
TRBD1	few	TRBJ1-1	TRBV9	14	TGTGCCAGCAGCGCACAGGGGGTCCCCACTGAAGCTTTCTTT	CASSAQGVPTEAFF
-	many	TRBJ1-1	TRBV29-1	15	TGCAGCGTTGAAGCCCAGGGTATAGGGAACACTGAAGCTTTCTTT	CSVEAQGIGNTEAFF
-	-	TRBJ2-2	TRBV4-2	15	TGTGCCAGCAGCCAAGCCAGGGCGAACACCGGGGAGCTGTTTTTT	CASSQARANTGELFF
-	many	TRBJ2-5	TRBV7-2	15	TGTGCCAGCAGGCCCCGTCGAAGGGTCGGTGAGACCCAGTACTTC	CASRPRRRVGETQYF
-	few	TRBJ1-1	TRBV6-2/TRBV6-3	14	TGTGCCAGCAGTTACTGGCAGACGAACACTGAAGCTTTCTTT	CASSYWQTNTEAFF
TRBD1	-	TRBJ1-5	TRBV30	14	TGTGCCTGGAGTTGGGGGACAGGGGATCAGCCCCAGCATTTT	CAWSWGTGDQPQHF
-	many	TRBJ2-7	TRBV20-1	15	TGCAGTGCTAGAGCGATGGCGGGAAACCTTCGCGAGCAGTACTTC	CSARAMAGNLREQYF
TRBD1	-	TRBJ2-3	TRBV3-1	15	TGTGCCAGCAGCCGCGGACAGGGTTCGAGAGATACGCAGTATTTT	CASSRGQGSRDTQYF